This is a list of T cell receptor beta chains from one sample in a study of T cells in localized non-small cell lung cancer. TCRdb's table, derived via immunoSEQ multiplex PCR, lists solely in-frame clones and lacks some. The table has approximately 37,000 clones, around 87% seen once. The source material was peripheral blood, sampled before any cancer treatment. These receptors all come from a man aged 18 to 49 with stage I lung adenocarcinoma. The CDR3 runs from the conserved cysteine through the conserved F or W. Each record gives: J gene, clone size, D gene, V gene, CDR3 protein, CDR3 DNA. D genes are given only for firm matches. A clone size is listed for some rows: how often the clone was seen (once, few, many), or a class if it is expanded.

TRBJ1-1,few,.,TRBV7-8,CASSLAGAEAFF,TGTGCCAGCAGCTTAGCCGGCGCTGAAGCTTTCTTT
TRBJ2-7,.,.,TRBV6-1,CASSGTGTVFEQYF,TGTGCCAGCAGTGGAACAGGGACCGTTTTTGAGCAGTACTTC
TRBJ2-7,.,.,TRBV9,CASSVAGQGQYEQYF,TGTGCCAGCAGCGTAGCTGGTCAGGGGCAGTACGAGCAGTACTTC
TRBJ2-3,.,TRBD2,TRBV7-2,CASSLRLATDTQYF,TGTGCCAGCAGCTTAAGACTAGCGACAGATACGCAGTATTTT
TRBJ2-1,.,TRBD2,TRBV7-3,CASSPPGAGGIDEQFF,TGTGCCAGCAGCCCCCCCGGGGCGGGGGGGATAGATGAGCAGTTCTTC
TRBJ1-2,.,.,TRBV5-1,CASSLEPRDYGYTF,TGCGCCAGCAGCTTGGAACCAAGGGACTATGGCTACACCTTC
TRBJ1-1,.,.,TRBV5-4,CASSRGDTEAFF,TGTGCCAGCAGCAGGGGCGACACTGAAGCTTTCTTT
TRBJ1-3,.,TRBD1,TRBV7-2,CASSNTGQGTNSGNTIYF,TGTGCCAGCAGCAACACGGGACAGGGAACTAACTCTGGAAACACCATATATTTT
TRBJ1-1,once,.,TRBV7-9,CASSPTVNTEAFF,TGTGCCAGCAGCCCGACGGTGAACACTGAAGCTTTCTTT
TRBJ2-2,.,.,TRBV27,CASSLVLSTGTGELFF,TGTGCCAGCAGTTTAGTTCTCTCAACAGGCACCGGGGAGCTGTTTTTT
TRBJ2-5,.,.,TRBV7-6,CASSWEVTGAETQYF,TGTGCCAGCAGCTGGGAGGTGACAGGAGCGGAGACCCAGTACTTC
TRBJ2-7,.,.,TRBV7-8,CASSVGLHYEQYF,TGTGCCAGCAGCGTCGGGCTTCACTACGAGCAGTACTTC
TRBJ2-1,.,.,TRBV5-1,CASSLGWQSGYNEQFF,TGCGCCAGCAGCTTGGGCTGGCAGTCAGGGTACAATGAGCAGTTCTTC
TRBJ2-5,.,.,TRBV5-1,CASSMTLETQYF,TGCGCCAGCAGCATGACCCTAGAGACCCAGTACTTC
TRBJ2-2,.,.,TRBV7-2,CASSVSGGAYRELFF,TGTGCCAGCAGCGTAAGCGGCGGGGCTTATAGGGAGCTGTTTTTT
TRBJ1-4,few,TRBD1,TRBV4-3,CASSQGPLGQGAEKLFF,TGCGCCAGCAGCCAAGGACCCTTGGGACAGGGGGCGGAAAAACTGTTTTTT
TRBJ2-1,.,.,TRBV7-6,CASSLAGGGSSYNEQFF,TGTGCCAGCAGCTTAGCGGGTGGGGGTAGCTCCTACAATGAGCAGTTCTTC
TRBJ2-2,once,.,TRBV4-2,CASSQESGRNHYTGELFF,TGTGCCAGCAGCCAAGAGAGTGGGCGGAATCACTACACCGGGGAGCTGTTTTTT
TRBJ2-7,.,.,TRBV4-1,CASSRVDDGAYEQYF,TGCGCCAGCAGCCGGGTCGATGACGGGGCCTACGAGCAGTACTTC
TRBJ1-1,once,.,TRBV5-1,CASSRTAMNTEAFF,TGCGCCAGCAGCCGGACAGCCATGAACACTGAAGCTTTCTTT
TRBJ1-1,.,.,TRBV9,CASSVSGRMNTEAFF,TGTGCCAGCAGCGTGTCAGGGCGAATGAACACTGAAGCTTTCTTT
TRBJ2-5,.,.,TRBV7-6,CASSLADGWETQYF,TGTGCCAGCAGCTTAGCAGATGGGTGGGAGACCCAGTACTTC
TRBJ1-2,.,TRBD1,TRBV7-2,CASSLGQRTTLFYGYTF,TGTGCCAGCAGCTTGGGACAGAGAACCACCCTTTTCTATGGCTACACCTTC
TRBJ1-4,.,.,TRBV30,CAWSVTGGNEKLFF,TGTGCCTGGAGTGTAACCGGGGGTAATGAAAAACTGTTTTTT
TRBJ1-2,.,TRBD1,TRBV6-5,CASGIGTGGGYTF,TGTGCCAGCGGTATCGGGACAGGGGGTGGCTACACCTTC
TRBJ1-2,.,.,TRBV11-2,CASSLGRDGYTF,TGTGCCAGCAGCTTAGGGCGGGATGGCTACACCTTC
TRBJ2-3,.,.,TRBV19,CASSPQPFTTYTQYF,TGTGCCAGTAGTCCACAGCCCTTCACCACGTATACGCAGTATTTT
TRBJ2-2,.,TRBD2,TRBV30,CAWRGLAGGTGELFF,TGTGCCTGGAGGGGACTAGCGGGGGGCACCGGGGAGCTGTTTTTT
TRBJ1-1,.,TRBD1,TRBV4-2,CASRGTGEAEAFF,TGTGCCAGCAGGGGGACAGGGGAAGCTGAAGCTTTCTTT
TRBJ1-3,.,.,TRBV6-5,CASRDTYSGNTIYF,TGTGCCAGCAGAGATACCTACTCTGGAAACACCATATATTTT
TRBJ2-3,.,.,TRBV2,CASRTDTDTQYF,TGTGCCAGCAGGACAGATACAGATACGCAGTATTTT
TRBJ1-2,.,.,TRBV6-5,CASSYSRGQGYGYTF,TGTGCCAGCAGTTACTCTCGGGGCCAGGGCTATGGCTACACCTTC
TRBJ2-5,.,.,TRBV5-1,CASSLTTGPQETQYF,TGCGCCAGCAGCTTGACCACAGGGCCCCAAGAGACCCAGTACTTC
TRBJ2-1,.,.,TRBV12-5,CASGRDRKEFF,TGTGCTAGTGGCCGAGACAGGAAGGAGTTCTTC
TRBJ1-4,.,.,TRBV5-4,CASSPAGGAGTNEKLFF,TGTGCCAGCAGCCCTGCGGGCGGGGCAGGGACTAATGAAAAACTGTTTTTT
TRBJ1-1,.,.,TRBV7-9,CASSLLYTEAFF,TGTGCCAGCAGCTTACTCTACACTGAAGCTTTCTTT
TRBJ2-3,.,.,TRBV4-2,CASSQGSQGRDTQYF,TGTGCCAGCAGCCAAGGGTCCCAGGGCCGAGATACGCAGTATTTT
TRBJ2-7,.,TRBD1,TRBV11-2,CASSLRQGPREQYF,TGTGCCAGCAGCTTGAGACAGGGTCCGAGGGAGCAGTACTTC
TRBJ2-7,.,.,TRBV4-3,CASSLGQEQYF,TGCGCCAGCAGCCTAGGACAGGAGCAGTACTTC
TRBJ1-4,.,.,TRBV18,CASSPYTGKEKLFF,TGTGCCAGCTCACCGTATACAGGGAAGGAAAAACTGTTTTTT
TRBJ2-7,.,TRBD1,TRBV30,CAWSVGTGRHEQYF,TGTGCCTGGAGTGTAGGGACAGGGCGCCACGAGCAGTACTTC